The subject of this entry is one T cell receptor beta chain. Its antigen is not known. TCRdb's copy holds only in-frame clones and misses some; the assay was immunoSEQ multiplex PCR. The sample records about 270,000 clones, 65% to 90% being singletons. The data originate from a study of cytomegalovirus exposure and HLA in healthy donors. General study findings and limits: According to a later analysis, TCR clusters from the first cohort tended to co-occur in the 100 to 150 validation repertoires.

The CDR3 runs 15 residues. The germline V gene encodes CDR1 MDHEN and CDR2 SYDVKM. Between the trimmed V and J ends, which lost 8 bases and 10 bases, there was a span of 21 bases. The donors belonged to the approximately 130-subject validation cohort, separate from the approximately 700-subject first cohort. The chain has TRBV28 and TRBJ1-6; possible D gene TRBD1, 5 bases. This receptor was identified in a woman in her late teens or twenties in good health and CMV-seronegative. Sequencing used PBMCs. The CDR3 DNA is TGTGCCAGCGTCCCGGCGGGGGGGGGAAGCTCACCCCTCCACTTT. Its translation: CASVPAGGGSSPLHF.